This record covers a single TCR beta chain. Antigen: not known. The data derive from a study of regulatory T cells in long-lasting Graves disease. For TCR beta, libraries came from iRepertoire HTBI primers and Arm-PCR of CDR3 regions. Per the original methods: Across the samples, identification revealed some 59 TRBV and 11 to 15 TRBJ segments. MiXCR, applied by TCRdb to the multiplex PCR reads, yields one record per CDR3 protein. Clone size and V and J calls follow TCRdb, not the original study. Of roughly 610,000 distinct CDR3 sequences in the sample, approximately 15% were seen once. The ends were cut back, 0 bases at V and 13 bases at J, with 15 bases in the middle. Germline CDR1 LGHDT, CDR2 YNNKEL (reference sequence). CDR3 size: 13 residues. Noted time point: newly diagnosed GD, antithyroid drugs for less than 3 months. Construction of the TCR library relied on RNA isolated from PBMCs. EDTA tubes received around 9 milliliters of drawn peripheral blood.

Study-level points and caveats: Persistent disease favored TRBV28, TRBJ1-2 and TRBJ2-5.

These data also featured in a second study, about T cells in Graves' hyperthyroidism and ophthalmopathy. That study adds: Diagnoses were established using clinical symptoms, serum thyroxine and TRAb, thyroid ultrasound and orbital computed tomography.

This specimen was peripheral blood mononuclear cells (PBMCs), taken at new diagnosis, from a patient treated with antithyroid drugs. The source is a woman aged 25 to 39 with Graves disease. This chain uses TRBV3-1 with TRBJ1-2; D not resolved. CDR3 amino acids: CASSQEPPRVFTF. The CDR3 region has the DNA TGTGCCAGCAGCCAAGAACCACCGCGGGTCTTCACCTTC.